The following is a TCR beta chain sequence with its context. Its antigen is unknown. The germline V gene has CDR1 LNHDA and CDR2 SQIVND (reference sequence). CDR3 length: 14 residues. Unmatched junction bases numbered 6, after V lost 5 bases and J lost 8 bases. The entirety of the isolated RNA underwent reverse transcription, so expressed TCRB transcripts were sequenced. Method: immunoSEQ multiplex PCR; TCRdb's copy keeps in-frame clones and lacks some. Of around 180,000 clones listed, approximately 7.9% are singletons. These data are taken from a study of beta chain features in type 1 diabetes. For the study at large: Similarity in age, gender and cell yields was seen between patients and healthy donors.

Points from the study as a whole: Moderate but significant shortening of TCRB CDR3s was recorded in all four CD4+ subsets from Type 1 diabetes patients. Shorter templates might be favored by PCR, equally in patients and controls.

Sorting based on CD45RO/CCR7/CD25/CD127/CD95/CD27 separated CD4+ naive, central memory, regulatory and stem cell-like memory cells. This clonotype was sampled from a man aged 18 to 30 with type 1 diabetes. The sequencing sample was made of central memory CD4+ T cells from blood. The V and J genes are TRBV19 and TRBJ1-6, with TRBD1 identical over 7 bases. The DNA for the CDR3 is TGTGCCAGTAGTCCGGACAGGAGGGATTCACCCCTCCACTTT. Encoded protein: CASSPDRRDSPLHF.